The text below deals with one T cell receptor (beta chain). Its matching antigen is unknown. One end of the junction is discordant with germline, which a read error may explain. The memory fraction was CD4+CD45RO+CD25- cells. After constant-region reverse-primer amplification, full-length variable regions underwent semi-nested PCR with Nested Universal Primer A. A single record per CDR3 protein comes from TCRdb applying MiXCR to the 5' RACE reads. In the table there are roughly 5,700 distinct CDR3 sequences, roughly 38% of which are singletons. There are 13 residues in the CDR3. Germline V lookup: CDR1 SGHRS, CDR2 YFSETQ. General observations from the study: In terms of TCR gene usage, tumor memory CD4+ T cells clustered together with blood and lymph node memory CD4+ cells, as well as with lymph node naive CD4+ cells.

The material sequenced was memory CD4+ T cells sorted from blood. Regarding subset: memory CD4+ T cells, CD4+CD45RO+CD25-. The sequence came from a female donor with breast cancer. The chain has TRBV5-1 and TRBJ1-1; D uncertain. The CDR3 region has the DNA TGCGCCAGCTGCTCCGGGATAGGAACTGAAGCTTCCTTT. It yields the protein CASCSGIGTEASF. The full variable domain, its missing parts supplied by reference TRBV5-1 and TRBJ1-1, is KAGVTQTPRYLIKTRGQQVTLSCSPISGHRSVSWYQQTPGQGLQFLFEYFSETQRNKGNFPGRFSGRQFSNSRSEMNVSTLELGDSALYLCASCSGIGTEASFGQGTRLTVV.